This T cell receptor beta chain was sequenced in a study of beta chain features in type 1 diabetes. The isolated RNA, all of it, was reverse transcribed, so expressed TCRB transcripts were what got sequenced. Produced via immunoSEQ multiplex PCR; TCRdb's table is partial and in-frame only. The repertoire holds some 500,000 clones, roughly 10% seen once, with less than 0.06% in the top ten. Only a few counts were recorded for this clone. Germline CDR1 reads MNHEY; CDR2 reads SMNVEV (reference sequence). Trimming removed 5 bases from V and 3 bases from J; junction bases left unmatched: 3. CDR3 length: 14 residues.

This chain joins TRBV27 and TRBJ2-7; 11 bases line up with TRBD2. The sequence derives from a woman between 18 and 29 years old in good health. Sequencing used naive CD4+ T cells from blood. The CDR3 bases are TGTGCCAGCAGTAGGACTAGCGGGTTCTACGAGCAGTACTTC. Amino acid sequence: CASSRTSGFYEQYF.